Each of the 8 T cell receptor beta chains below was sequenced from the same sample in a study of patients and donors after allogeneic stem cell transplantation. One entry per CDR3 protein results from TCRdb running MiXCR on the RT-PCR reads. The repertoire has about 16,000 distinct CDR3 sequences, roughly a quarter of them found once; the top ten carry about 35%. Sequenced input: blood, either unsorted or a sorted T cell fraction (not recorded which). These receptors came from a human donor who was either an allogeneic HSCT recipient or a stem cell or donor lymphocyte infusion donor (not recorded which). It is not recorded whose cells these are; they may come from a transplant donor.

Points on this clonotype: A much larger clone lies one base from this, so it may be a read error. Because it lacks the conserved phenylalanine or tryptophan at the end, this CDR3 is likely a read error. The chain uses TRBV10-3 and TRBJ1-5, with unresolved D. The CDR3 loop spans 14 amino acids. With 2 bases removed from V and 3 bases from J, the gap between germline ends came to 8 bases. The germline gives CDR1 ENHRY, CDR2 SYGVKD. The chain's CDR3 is CAISEGHHNQPQHL. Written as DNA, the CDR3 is TGTGCCATCAGTGAGGGGCACCACAATCAGCCCCAGCATTTG.

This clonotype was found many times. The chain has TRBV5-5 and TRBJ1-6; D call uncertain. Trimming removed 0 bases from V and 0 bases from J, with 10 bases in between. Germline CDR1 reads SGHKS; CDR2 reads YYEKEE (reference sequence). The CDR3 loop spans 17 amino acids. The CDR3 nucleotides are TGTGCCAGCAGCTTGGCCGTCAGCAGCTCCTATAATTCACCCCTCCACTTT. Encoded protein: CASSLAVSSSYNSPLHF.

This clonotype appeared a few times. The CDR3 region is CASRQQGAGSNQPQHF. For the CDR3, the DNA is TGTGCCAGCAGGCAACAGGGGGCAGGTAGCAATCAGCCCCAGCATTTT. This chain uses TRBV6-5 with TRBJ1-5, with 9 nucleotides matching TRBD1. Germline CDR1 is MNHEY and CDR2 is SVGAGI. CDR3 size: 16 residues. After removal of 6 bases from V and 0 bases from J, the junction contained 6 bases not matched to a gene.

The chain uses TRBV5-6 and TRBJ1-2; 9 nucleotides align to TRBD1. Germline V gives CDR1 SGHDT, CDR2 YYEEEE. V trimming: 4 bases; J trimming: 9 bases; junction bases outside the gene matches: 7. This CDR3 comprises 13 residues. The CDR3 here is CASSVQGAYRYTF. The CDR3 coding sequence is TGTGCCAGCAGCGTACAGGGGGCATATCGCTACACCTTC.

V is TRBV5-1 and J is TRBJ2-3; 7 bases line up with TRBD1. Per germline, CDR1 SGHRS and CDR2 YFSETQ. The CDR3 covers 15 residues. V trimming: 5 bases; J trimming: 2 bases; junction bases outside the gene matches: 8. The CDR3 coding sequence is TGCGCCAGCAGAGGCGGACAGGCGCTCACAGATACGCAGTATTTT. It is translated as CASRGGQALTDTQYF.

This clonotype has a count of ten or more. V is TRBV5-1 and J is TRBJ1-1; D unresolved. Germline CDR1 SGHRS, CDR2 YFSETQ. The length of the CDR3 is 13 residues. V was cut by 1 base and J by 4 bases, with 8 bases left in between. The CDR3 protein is CASSLKASTEAFF. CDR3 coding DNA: TGCGCCAGCAGCTTGAAGGCGAGCACTGAAGCTTTCTTT. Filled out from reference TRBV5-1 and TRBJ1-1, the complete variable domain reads KAGVTQTPRYLIKTRGQQVTLSCSPISGHRSVSWYQQTPGQGLQFLFEYFSETQRNKGNFPGRFSGRQFSNSRSEMNVSTLELGDSALYLCASSLKASTEAFFGQGTRLTVV.

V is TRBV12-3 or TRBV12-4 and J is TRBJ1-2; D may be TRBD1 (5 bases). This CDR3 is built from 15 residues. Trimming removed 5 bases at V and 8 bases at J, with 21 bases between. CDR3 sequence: CASSQLRDLRRGYTF. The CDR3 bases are TGTGCCAGCAGTCAACTACGGGACCTTCGGAGGGGCTACACCTTC.

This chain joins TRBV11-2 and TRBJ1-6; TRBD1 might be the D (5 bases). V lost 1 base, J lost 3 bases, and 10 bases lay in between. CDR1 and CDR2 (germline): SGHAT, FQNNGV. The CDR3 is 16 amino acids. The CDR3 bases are TGTGCCAGCAGCTTAGGGGGGGATTTCTATAATTCACCCCTCCACTTT. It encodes CASSLGGDFYNSPLHF.